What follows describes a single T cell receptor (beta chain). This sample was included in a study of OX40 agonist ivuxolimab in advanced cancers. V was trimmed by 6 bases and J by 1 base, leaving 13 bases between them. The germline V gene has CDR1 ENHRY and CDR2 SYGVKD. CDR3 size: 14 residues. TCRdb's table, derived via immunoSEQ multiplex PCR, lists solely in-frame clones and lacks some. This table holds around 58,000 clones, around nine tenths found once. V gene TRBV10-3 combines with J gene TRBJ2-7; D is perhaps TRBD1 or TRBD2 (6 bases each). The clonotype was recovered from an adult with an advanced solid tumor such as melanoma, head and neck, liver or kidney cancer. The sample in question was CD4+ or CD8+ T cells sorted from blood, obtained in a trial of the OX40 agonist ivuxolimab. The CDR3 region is CAIRGQGTSYEQYF. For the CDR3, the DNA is TGTGCCATCAGAGGGCAGGGGACTTCCTACGAGCAGTACTTC.